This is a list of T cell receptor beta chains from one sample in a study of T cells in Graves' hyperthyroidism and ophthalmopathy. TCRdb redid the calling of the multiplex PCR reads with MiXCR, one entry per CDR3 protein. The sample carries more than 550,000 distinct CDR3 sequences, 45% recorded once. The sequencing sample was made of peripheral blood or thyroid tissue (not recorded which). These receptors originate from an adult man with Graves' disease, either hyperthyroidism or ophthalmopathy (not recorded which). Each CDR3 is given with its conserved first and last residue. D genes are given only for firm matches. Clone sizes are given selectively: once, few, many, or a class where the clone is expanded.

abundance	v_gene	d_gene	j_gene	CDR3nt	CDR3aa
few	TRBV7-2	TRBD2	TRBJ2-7	TGTGCCAGCAGCTTAGACAGCGGGGGAAACTCCTACGAGCAGCACTTC	CASSLDSGGNSYEQHF
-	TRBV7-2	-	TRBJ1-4	TGTGCCAGCAGTTTCAGGGGCTGGGAAAAACTGTTTTTT	CASSFRGWEKLFF
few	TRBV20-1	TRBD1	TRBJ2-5	TGCAGTGCTAGAGGACAGGGTGACGCTGGAAGGACCCAGTACTTC	CSARGQGDAGRTQYF
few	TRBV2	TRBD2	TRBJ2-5	TGTGCCAGCAGATACCAAGCGGGACCATACCAAGAGACCCAGTACTTC	CASRYQAGPYQETQYF
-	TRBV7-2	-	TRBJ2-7	TGTGCCAGCAGCTTAGGCGTCTCGGGGAGATCGGGGCAGTACTTC	CASSLGVSGRSGQYF
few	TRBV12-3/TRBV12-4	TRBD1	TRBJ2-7	TGTGCCAGCAGTTCTACAGGGGTAACCTACGAGCAGTACTTC	CASSSTGVTYEQYF
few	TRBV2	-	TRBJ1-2	TGTGCCAGCAACTATAACTATGGCTACACCTTC	CASNYNYGYTF
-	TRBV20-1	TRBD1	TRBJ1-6	TGCAGTGCTAGAGAAAGGCAGGGGGTCTATAATTCACCCCTCCACTTT	CSARERQGVYNSPLHF
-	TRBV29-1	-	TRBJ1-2	TGCAGCTTAGCGGTCAGCCCCTATGGCTACACCTTC	CSLAVSPYGYTF
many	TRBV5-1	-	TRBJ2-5	TGCGCCAGCAGCTCGGATACGGAGACCCAGTACTTC	CASSSDTETQYF
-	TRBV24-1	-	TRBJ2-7	TGTGCCACCAGCGAAAAGGCCAGGGACACCTTCTACGAGCAGTACTTC	CATSEKARDTFYEQYF
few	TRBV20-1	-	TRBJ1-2	TGCAGTGCCGAGAAGATGTCCGCAGGGTGGGCGGGAGGCTACACCTTC	CSAEKMSAGWAGGYTF
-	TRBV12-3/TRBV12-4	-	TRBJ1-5	TGTGCCAGGGACAGAAACAATCAGCCCCAGCATTTT	CARDRNNQPQHF
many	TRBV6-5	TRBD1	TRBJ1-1	TGTGCCAGCAGCCGAGACAGGGTCTGGAACACTGAAGCTTTCTTT	CASSRDRVWNTEAFF
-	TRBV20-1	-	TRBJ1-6	TGCAGTGCTAGAAATTCGGCGGGAGGGAATAATTCACCCCTCCACTTT	CSARNSAGGNNSPLHF
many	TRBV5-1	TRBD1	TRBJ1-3	TGCGCCAGTGGACAGGGGGTCTCTGGAAACACCATATATTTT	CASGQGVSGNTIYF
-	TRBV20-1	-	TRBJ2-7	TGCAGTGCTAGAGAGAGGACGGGAGCACACCCCTACGAGCAGTACTTC	CSARERTGAHPYEQYF
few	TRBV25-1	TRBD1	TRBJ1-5	TGTGCCAGCAGCCCTTGGACAGGGAGACGAGAACAGCCCCAGCATTTT	CASSPWTGRREQPQHF
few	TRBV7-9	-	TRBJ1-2	TGTGCCAGCAGCTTGCAGGGTTCGTACTATGGCTACACCTTC	CASSLQGSYYGYTF
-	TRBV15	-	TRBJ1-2	TGTGCCACCAGCAGAGATCAAGTGAACTATGGCTACACCTTC	CATSRDQVNYGYTF
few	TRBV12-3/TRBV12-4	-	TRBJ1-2	TGTGCCAGCAGTTTAAATCCAGTCCGGCTGGGCTACACCTTC	CASSLNPVRLGYTF
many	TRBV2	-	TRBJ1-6	TGTGCCAGCATGCAGGGGCAGGGGCATTCACCCCTCCACTTT	CASMQGQGHSPLHF
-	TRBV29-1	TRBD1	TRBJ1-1	TGCAGCGTTAGACAGGGGGCTGAAGCTTTCTTT	CSVRQGAEAFF
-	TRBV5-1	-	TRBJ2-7	TGCGCCAGCCGCTACGGTATTGGCTACGAGCAGTACTTC	CASRYGIGYEQYF
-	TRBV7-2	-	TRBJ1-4	TGTGCCAGCAGCTTTTTCGGTAATGAAAGACTGTTTTTT	CASSFFGNERLFF
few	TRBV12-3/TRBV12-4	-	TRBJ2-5	TGTGCCAGCAGTGAGGTGCGTCAGACCCAGTACTTC	CASSEVRQTQYF
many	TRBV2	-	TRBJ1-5	TGTGCCAGCAGTTTTGCAGATAATCAGCCCCAGCATTTT	CASSFADNQPQHF
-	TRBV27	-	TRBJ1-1	TGTGCCAGCAGTTTAGATCCCAGGGTCACTGAAGCTTTCTTT	CASSLDPRVTEAFF
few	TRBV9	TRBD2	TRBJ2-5	TGTGCCAGCAGCGTAGGGGGGGCTAGCGGGAGCAAGGAGACCCAGTACTTC	CASSVGGASGSKETQYF
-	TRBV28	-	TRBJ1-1	TGTGCCAGCAGTACAACAGGGAAGAACACTGAAGCTTTCTTT	CASSTTGKNTEAFF
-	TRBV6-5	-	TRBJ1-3	TGTGCCAGCAGTTACTCTGGGCGTGTCACTGGAAACACCATATATTTT	CASSYSGRVTGNTIYF
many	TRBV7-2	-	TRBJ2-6	TGTGCCAGCAGCCAAGATTGGGCGAGTCTTTCTGGGGCCAACGTCCTGACTTTC	CASSQDWASLSGANVLTF
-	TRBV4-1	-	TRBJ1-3	TGCGCCAGCAGCCAACTAGAGAGCTCTAGAAACACCATATATTTT	CASSQLESSRNTIYF
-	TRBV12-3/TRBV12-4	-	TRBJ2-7	TGTGCCAGCAGTTCGCCAGGGATGGACGTGCAGTACTTC	CASSSPGMDVQYF
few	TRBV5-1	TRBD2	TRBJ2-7	TGCGCCAGCAGCTTGGATAGCGGGGGGTTCTACGAGCAGTACTTC	CASSLDSGGFYEQYF
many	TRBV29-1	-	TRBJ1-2	TGCAGCGTTAGGGCAACGAACTATGGCTACACCTTC	CSVRATNYGYTF
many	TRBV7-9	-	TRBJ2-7	TGTGCCAGCAGCTTAGTAGGTAGCGGTTCCTACGAGCAGTACTTC	CASSLVGSGSYEQYF
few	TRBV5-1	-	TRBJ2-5	TGCGCCAGCAGCTTGGCCCCCGGGATACAAGAGACCCAGTACTTC	CASSLAPGIQETQYF
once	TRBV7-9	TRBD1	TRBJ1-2	TGTGCCAGCAGCTTCCCCGTTAGCGGCGGCAGGGGGCATGGCTACACCTTC	CASSFPVSGGRGHGYTF
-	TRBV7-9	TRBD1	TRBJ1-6	TGTGCCAGCAGCTTCGGGACAGGGGGCTCTGGGTCACCCCTCCACTTT	CASSFGTGGSGSPLHF
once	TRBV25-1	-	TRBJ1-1	TGTGCCAGCAGTGCTCAGGTGGGGTTGGACACTGAAGCTTTCTTT	CASSAQVGLDTEAFF
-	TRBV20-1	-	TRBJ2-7	TGCAGTGCTAGAGATCTGGGGGAGCAGTACTTC	CSARDLGEQYF
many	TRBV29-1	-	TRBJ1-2	TGCAGCGACGAACAGGGAGGCGGCTATGGCTACACCTTC	CSDEQGGGYGYTF
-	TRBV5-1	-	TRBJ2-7	TGCGCCAGCAGCTTAACCGGGAATTTGAGAGAGCAGTACTTC	CASSLTGNLREQYF
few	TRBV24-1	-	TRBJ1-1	TGTGCCACCAGTGCCAGCGGTGGCAACACTGAAGCTTTCTTT	CATSASGGNTEAFF
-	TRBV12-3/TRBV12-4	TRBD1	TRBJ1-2	TGTGCCATCAGTGACAGGGGGCGCGGTGGCTACACCTTC	CAISDRGRGGYTF
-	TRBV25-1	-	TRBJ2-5	TGTGCCAGCAGGGGGGTTCTACCGTACCAAGAGACCCAGTACTTC	CASRGVLPYQETQYF
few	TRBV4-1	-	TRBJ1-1	TGCGCCAGCAGCCCAGGCGAGTATGGGGTCACTGAAGCTTTCTTT	CASSPGEYGVTEAFF
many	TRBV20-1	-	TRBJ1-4	TGCAGTGCTAGTGACGGGACGAAGGTAGAAAAACTGTTTTTT	CSASDGTKVEKLFF
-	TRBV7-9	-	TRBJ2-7	TGTGCCAGCAGCCCCTACGGAGCCTTTGTAGACTTC	CASSPYGAFVDF
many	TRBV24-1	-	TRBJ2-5	TGTGCCACCAGTGACTTGACCCAAGAGACCCAGTACTTC	CATSDLTQETQYF
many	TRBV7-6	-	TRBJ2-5	TGTGCCAGCAGCTTACCGGGGATGAGAGAGACCCAGTACTTC	CASSLPGMRETQYF